This T cell receptor beta chain came from a study of blood T cell repertoires in COVID-19. Study overall: The cDNA or gDNA used as material had been derived from T cells, B-cell-depleted T cells, or PBMCs.

Sequencing was performed with immunoSEQ multiplex PCR; in TCRdb, only in-frame clones are kept and a portion is missing. Counted here are about 250,000 clones, 86% occurring once; the ten biggest clones make up 5.5% to 6.5%. This clonotype originated in a woman over 75 with COVID-19, enrolled during active disease. The sequencing input was peripheral blood.

The CDR3, as DNA: TGTGCCACCAGCCGAGGAGGAGGGCGTGAAAAACTGTTTTTT. This codes for CATSRGGGREKLFF. The chain combines TRBV15 with TRBJ1-4; D remains ambiguous. The germline V gene encodes CDR1 LNHNV and CDR2 YYDKDF (reference sequence). The CDR3 consists of 14 residues. Trimming stripped 5 bases from V and 7 bases from J, with 14 bases between.